This T cell receptor beta chain was captured in a study of CD8 T cells in ankylosing spondylitis. General study findings and limits: Reports say disease-linked clones showed up significantly more in matched ankylosing spondylitis synovial fluid. Disease-associated clonotypes exhibited CD8+ identity and were relatively infrequent in peripheral blood. In ankylosing spondylitis blood, a motif of roughly 8 highly homologous TCR beta variants appeared characteristic.

Germline V gene data show CDR1 as SGHRS and CDR2 as YFSETQ. This CDR3 contains 16 residues. Deletions cut 0 bases from V and 3 bases from J, with 16 bases between. Researchers built TCR beta libraries using quantitative 5'-RACE with molecular barcodes. TCRdb redid the calling of the 5' RACE reads with MiXCR, one entry per CDR3 protein. The sample yields more than 600,000 distinct CDR3 sequences, roughly 20% seen once. On this clonotype: What it binds is not known.

The sequence was obtained from a male donor with ankylosing spondylitis. The rearrangement uses TRBV5-1 and TRBJ2-7; D is possibly TRBD1 or TRBD2 (5 bases each). Sequenced: blood, either unsorted or a sorted T cell fraction (not recorded which). The CDR3 protein is CASSLGVTGRGYEQYF. CDR3 nucleotides: TGCGCCAGCAGCTTGGGTGTGACGGGACGGGGCTACGAGCAGTACTTC.